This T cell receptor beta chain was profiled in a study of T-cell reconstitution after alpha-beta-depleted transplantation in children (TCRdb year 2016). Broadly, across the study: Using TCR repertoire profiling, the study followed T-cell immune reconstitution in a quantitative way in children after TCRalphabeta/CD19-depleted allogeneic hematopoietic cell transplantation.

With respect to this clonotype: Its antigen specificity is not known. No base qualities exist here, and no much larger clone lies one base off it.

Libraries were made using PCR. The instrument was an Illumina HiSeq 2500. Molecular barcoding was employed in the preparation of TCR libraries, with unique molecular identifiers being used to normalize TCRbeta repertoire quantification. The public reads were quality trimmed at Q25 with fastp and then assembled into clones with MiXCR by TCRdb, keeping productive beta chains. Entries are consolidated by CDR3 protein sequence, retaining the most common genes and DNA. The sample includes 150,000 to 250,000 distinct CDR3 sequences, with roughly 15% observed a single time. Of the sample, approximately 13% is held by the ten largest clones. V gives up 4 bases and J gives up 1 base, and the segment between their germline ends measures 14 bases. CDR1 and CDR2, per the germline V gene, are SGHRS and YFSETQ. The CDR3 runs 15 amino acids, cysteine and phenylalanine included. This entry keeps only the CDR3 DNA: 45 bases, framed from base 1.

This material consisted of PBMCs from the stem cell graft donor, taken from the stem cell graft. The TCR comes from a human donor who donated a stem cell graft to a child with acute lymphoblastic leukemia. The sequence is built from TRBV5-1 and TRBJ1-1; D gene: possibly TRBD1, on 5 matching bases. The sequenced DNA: TGCGCCAGCAGCCAAACCATACAGGCGAACACTGAAGCTTTCTTT. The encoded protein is CASSQTIQANTEAFF.